This passage covers 5 T cell receptor beta chains from one sample sequenced in a study of OX40 agonist ivuxolimab in advanced cancers. The method was immunoSEQ multiplex PCR; TCRdb's version includes in-frame clones alone and lacks a portion of them. The data show about 83,000 clones, approximately 90% seen once. The input for sequencing was CD4+ or CD8+ T cells sorted from blood, taken in a trial of the OX40 agonist ivuxolimab. These TCRs come from an adult with an advanced solid tumor such as melanoma, head and neck, liver or kidney cancer.

V and J are TRBV4-2 and TRBJ1-5; D uncertain. Looked up from germline, CDR1 is LGHNA and CDR2 is YNFKEQ. There are 16 residues in the CDR3. The V and J ends lost 0 bases and 0 bases respectively, with 9 bases between them. The CDR3 sequence: CASSQEWGYSNQPQHF. The CDR3 region has the DNA TGTGCCAGCAGCCAAGAGTGGGGTTATAGCAATCAGCCCCAGCATTTT.

The rearrangement uses TRBV6-4 and TRBJ1-1, with TRBD1 identical over 9 bases. CDR3 length: 16 amino acids. The germline V gene has CDR1 MRHNA and CDR2 SNTAGT. V lost 3 bases and J lost 3; bases outside the gene matches: 8. The CDR3 protein is CASSDKGTGWDTEAFF. DNA of the CDR3: TGTGCCAGCAGTGATAAAGGGACAGGGTGGGACACTGAAGCTTTCTTT.

V usage is TRBV11-3 and J usage is TRBJ2-5, with 7 bases that match TRBD2. The CDR3 has 15 residues. V lost 5 bases to trimming and J lost 4 bases; unmatched junction nucleotides: 10. Germline V CDR1 and CDR2: SGHNT, YENEEA. The CDR3 region is CASSPGGPAVETQYF. Written as DNA, the CDR3 is TGTGCCAGCAGCCCGGGGGGTCCAGCAGTAGAGACCCAGTACTTC.

V is TRBV28 and J is TRBJ1-5; D is uncertain. The CDR3 extends over 13 amino acids. Trimming shortened V by 5 bases and J by 6 bases, and 11 bases separated the two germline ends. The germline gives CDR1 MDHEN, CDR2 SYDVKM. CDR3 amino acids: CASSREAGQPQHF. Written as DNA, the CDR3 is TGTGCCAGCAGTCGGGAGGCGGGTCAGCCCCAGCATTTT.

J is TRBJ1-1 and V is TRBV19; tentatively, D is TRBD1 (5 bases). Trimming removed 4 bases at V and 5 bases at J, with 14 bases between. The CDR3 is 14 residues long. The germline V gene encodes CDR1 LNHDA and CDR2 SQIVND (reference sequence). The CDR3 nucleotides are TGTGCCAGTAGTAGTTTACGGACATCGACTGAAGCTTTCTTT. Protein product: CASSSLRTSTEAFF.